A selection of T cell receptor beta chains follows, all from one sample in a study of blood T cell repertoires in COVID-19. Sequencing used immunoSEQ multiplex PCR; TCRdb keeps in-frame clones, though not all of them. This sample has about 280,000 clones; 70% to 90% occur once, and the top ten carry roughly 4%. Sequenced input: PBMCs or T cells enriched from blood (not recorded which). Every receptor here comes from a woman in her twenties or thirties with acute COVID-19. Both conserved end residues are part of each CDR3. The D gene is left open where the match is weak. A clone size is listed for some rows: how often the clone was seen (once, few, many), or a class if it is expanded.

j_call | v_call | d_call | clone_size | cdr3_nt | cdr3_aa
TRBJ2-3 | TRBV6-5 | TRBD2 | - | TGTGCCAGCAGCCAGACTAGCGGGGGATCTGATACGCAGTATTTT | CASSQTSGGSDTQYF
TRBJ2-7 | TRBV5-6 | TRBD2 | - | TGTGCCAGCAGCTCGTGGGGTAGCGGGTATTCCTACGAGCAGTACTTC | CASSSWGSGYSYEQYF
TRBJ2-7 | TRBV30 | TRBD1 | few | TGTGCCTGGACCCCGGGACAGGGCGTAATCGAGCAGTACTTC | CAWTPGQGVIEQYF
TRBJ1-4 | TRBV28 | - | - | TGTGCCAGCAGTTTAAGGCCACAGGTTGCAACTAATGAAAAACTGTTTTTT | CASSLRPQVATNEKLFF
TRBJ2-2 | TRBV5-1 | TRBD1 | - | TGCGCCAGCAGCTTGGAGATGGGACAGGGGCACGGCACCGGGGAGCTGTTTTTT | CASSLEMGQGHGTGELFF
TRBJ2-7 | TRBV6-5 | - | - | TGTGCCAGCAGCAAAACTGGACAGAGCTACGAGCAGTACTTC | CASSKTGQSYEQYF
TRBJ1-1 | TRBV19 | - | many | TGTGCCAGTAGTATTTTCGACTGGAACACTGAAGCTTTCTTT | CASSIFDWNTEAFF
TRBJ2-2 | TRBV25-1 | TRBD2 | - | TGTGCCAGCAGTGAATGGGCGGGAGGGGCGAACACCGGGGAGCTGTTTTTT | CASSEWAGGANTGELFF
TRBJ2-3 | TRBV27 | TRBD2 | - | TGTGCCAGCAGCCCGACTAGCGGAGGAAGCACAGATACGCAGTATTTT | CASSPTSGGSTDTQYF
TRBJ1-4 | TRBV19 | - | - | TGTGCCAGTAGTATAGGACCTAGCAATGAAAAACTGTTTTTT | CASSIGPSNEKLFF
TRBJ2-1 | TRBV12-5 | TRBD2 | - | TGTGCTAGTGGCCCTAGCGGGTTCTACAATGAGCAGTTCTTC | CASGPSGFYNEQFF
TRBJ2-3 | TRBV7-2 | - | once | TGTGCCAGCAGCTTCAGGGCAGATACGCAGTATTTT | CASSFRADTQYF
TRBJ1-5 | TRBV9 | - | - | TGTGCCAGCAGCCGAGGGGGAGGGGTAGACGATCAGCCCCAGCATTTT | CASSRGGGVDDQPQHF
TRBJ1-5 | TRBV7-8 | - | - | TGTGCCAGCAGCTTAGACTTTATAGCCCAGCATTTT | CASSLDFIAQHF
TRBJ2-5 | TRBV5-1 | TRBD1 | - | TGCGCCAGCAGCACTAGTCCGGGACAGGGAGGAGAGACCCAGTACTTC | CASSTSPGQGGETQYF
TRBJ1-1 | TRBV6-5 | TRBD1 | once | TGTGCCAGCAGGCAGAGTCAGGGGGCGAATATAAAAGCTTTCTTT | CASRQSQGANIKAFF
TRBJ2-3 | TRBV27 | - | - | TGTGCCAGCAGCCCACAGGGTTGGCCAGATACGCAGTATTTT | CASSPQGWPDTQYF
TRBJ2-2 | TRBV7-6 | - | - | TGTGCCAGCAGCTGGGCTGCCGGGGAGCTGTTTTTT | CASSWAAGELFF
TRBJ2-7 | TRBV19 | TRBD2 | - | TGTGCCAGTAGTACGCCGGGACTAGCATGGGAGCAGTACTTC | CASSTPGLAWEQYF
TRBJ2-1 | TRBV27 | TRBD2 | - | TGTGCCAGTCAGCGGGAGGGAGGTGAGCAGTTCTTC | CASQREGGEQFF
TRBJ2-2 | TRBV6-5 | TRBD2 | - | TGTGCCAGCAATAGGGACGGGGGGTACACCGGGGAGCTGTTTTTT | CASNRDGGYTGELFF
TRBJ2-7 | TRBV6-5 | TRBD1 | - | TGTGCCAGCAGGGACAGGGAAGTACACGAGCAGTACTTC | CASRDREVHEQYF
TRBJ2-3 | TRBV5-1 | TRBD1 | once | TGCGCCAGCAGACGGACAGGACGAGATACGCAGTATTTT | CASRRTGRDTQYF
TRBJ2-7 | TRBV7-2 | - | - | TGTGCCAGCAGCCCAAACCGGGAAGCCTACGAGCAGTACTTC | CASSPNREAYEQYF
TRBJ2-3 | TRBV12-3/TRBV12-4 | - | - | TGTGCCAGCAGTTTCAGGACTGCAGATACGCAGTATTTT | CASSFRTADTQYF
TRBJ1-5 | TRBV2 | TRBD1 | - | TGTGCCAGCAGGGGGGACAGCGCCAATCAGCCCCAGCATTTT | CASRGDSANQPQHF
TRBJ1-6 | TRBV25-1 | - | - | TGTGCCAGCAGTGACCCCACAGGGTATAATTCACCCCTCCACTTT | CASSDPTGYNSPLHF
TRBJ2-3 | TRBV10-1 | TRBD1 | - | TGCGCCAGCAGGGGACAGGGAGGAGATACGCAGTATTTT | CASRGQGGDTQYF
TRBJ1-2 | TRBV27 | - | - | TGTGCCAGCAGTTTAATGACGGGCCCGGGGGTGGGCTACACCTTC | CASSLMTGPGVGYTF
TRBJ1-2 | TRBV6-5 | TRBD1 | - | TGTGCCAGCAGTCGGGGACAGGGGGGTGGCTACACCTTC | CASSRGQGGGYTF
TRBJ2-3 | TRBV4-2 | TRBD2 | few | TGTGCCAGCAGCCAGGTGGGACTAGCGGCGGTAGATACGCAGTATTTT | CASSQVGLAAVDTQYF
TRBJ2-2 | TRBV24-1 | - | - | TGTGCCACCAGTTCGAGGGCGGCAGGACCCACCGGGGAGCTGTTTTTT | CATSSRAAGPTGELFF
TRBJ2-3 | TRBV11-3 | - | - | TGTGCCAGCAGCTTCAGACAGGGCACAGATACGCAGTATTTT | CASSFRQGTDTQYF
TRBJ2-1 | TRBV2 | - | - | TGTGCCAGCAGGGGATCCACAGGGAATGAGCAGTTCTTC | CASRGSTGNEQFF
TRBJ2-7 | TRBV28 | TRBD2 | - | TGTGCCAGCAGTTTCGGGACTAGCGACTCCTACGAGCAGTACTTC | CASSFGTSDSYEQYF
TRBJ2-7 | TRBV6-1 | TRBD2 | - | TGTGCCAGCAGTGAAAGGACTAGCGGGAGTGGGATCTACGAGCAGTACTTC | CASSERTSGSGIYEQYF
TRBJ2-1 | TRBV5-6 | TRBD2 | - | TGTGCCAGCAGTTGGTGGTGGCGGGAGGGCCTCCTTGATGAGCAGTTCTTC | CASSWWWREGLLDEQFF
TRBJ2-7 | TRBV7-6 | - | once | TGTGCCAGCAGCCCCTGGGCCTCCTTGTACGAGCAGTACTTC | CASSPWASLYEQYF
TRBJ2-7 | TRBV7-2 | TRBD2 | - | TGTGCCAGCAGCTTAGGCGGACTAGCGGGAGGGACTTACGAGCAGTACTTC | CASSLGGLAGGTYEQYF
TRBJ2-3 | TRBV6-2/TRBV6-3 | TRBD2 | - | TGTGCCAGCAGTCTACTAGCGGGGGCCACAGATACGCAGTATTTT | CASSLLAGATDTQYF
TRBJ2-1 | TRBV28 | TRBD1 | - | TGTGCCAGCAGTTTGCCGGGACAGGCGTACAATGAGCAGTTCTTC | CASSLPGQAYNEQFF
TRBJ1-2 | TRBV3-1/TRBV3-2 | - | once | TGTGCCAGCAGCCAAGAGACAGCCCTGCCCTATGGCTACACCTTC | CASSQETALPYGYTF
TRBJ1-5 | TRBV18 | TRBD1 | - | TGTGCCAGCTCACCGACGGGACAGGGAACTCAGCCCCAGCATTTT | CASSPTGQGTQPQHF
TRBJ1-6 | TRBV5-4 | - | - | TGTGCCAGCAGCTTGGAGCGAAATTCACCCCTCCACTTT | CASSLERNSPLHF
TRBJ2-3 | TRBV25-1 | - | - | TGTGCCAGCAGTGAATTCGGGAGCTACACAGATACGCAGTATTTT | CASSEFGSYTDTQYF
TRBJ2-1 | TRBV9 | - | - | TGTGCCAGCAGCGTTTCCCAGGGGGAGAGCGGGAGTTTGACGCAGTTCTTC | CASSVSQGESGSLTQFF
TRBJ2-1 | TRBV5-1 | TRBD1 | - | TGCGCCAGTTACGAAAAAAACAGGGGTATCAATGAGCAGTTCTTC | CASYEKNRGINEQFF
TRBJ2-4 | TRBV19 | TRBD1 | few | TGTGCCAGTAGTCTAACAACAGGGGGTAGGGCCAAAAACATTCAGTACTTC | CASSLTTGGRAKNIQYF
TRBJ2-1 | TRBV7-9 | TRBD2 | - | TGTGCCAGCAGCGGGACTAGCGGGAGCTTCTCCTACAATGAGCAGTTCTTC | CASSGTSGSFSYNEQFF
TRBJ2-7 | TRBV5-1 | TRBD2 | - | TGCGCCAGCAGCTTGGTGGCTAGCGGTTCCTACGAGCAGTACTTC | CASSLVASGSYEQYF
TRBJ2-7 | TRBV9 | - | - | TGTGCCAGCAGCGTAGGGTCGGTTGTGGACGAGCAGTACTTC | CASSVGSVVDEQYF